These 30 T cell receptor beta chains originate from one sample sequenced in a study of shared clonotypes between healthy human individuals. TCRdb's copy holds only in-frame clones and misses some; the assay was immunoSEQ multiplex PCR. The sample lists 300,000 to 400,000 clones; approximately 79% were seen once. Sequencing was carried out using memory CD4+ T cells sorted from blood. Sample subset: CD45RA-negative fraction. Receptor source: a man aged 30-40 years in good health.

The V gene is TRBV30, the J gene TRBJ2-2; 7 bases agree with TRBD2. Trimming removed 6 bases from V and 0 bases from J; junction bases left unmatched: 4. The CDR3 has 14 residues. From germline, CDR1 is GTSNPN and CDR2 SVGIG (reference sequence). The CDR3 sequence is CACLAGANTGELFF. CDR3 coding DNA: TGTGCCTGTTTAGCGGGCGCGAACACCGGGGAGCTGTTTTTT.

This clone was seen only once. The chain uses TRBV19 and TRBJ1-5; D is uncertain. V was pared by 4 bases and J by 7 bases, with 17 bases between. The CDR3 is 15 amino acids. Germline V gene data show CDR1 as LNHDA and CDR2 as SQIVND (reference sequence). CDR3 in DNA: TGTGCCAGTAGTAACGTGGGCGAACTTCGGCAGCCCCAGCATTTT. Amino acids: CASSNVGELRQPQHF. The variable domain in full, with the rest retrieved from reference TRBV19 and TRBJ1-5, is DGGITQSPKYLFRKEGQNVTLSCEQNLNHDAMYWYRQDPGQGLRLIYYSQIVNDFQKGDIAEGYSVSREKKESFPLTVTSAQKNPTAFYLCASSNVGELRQPQHFGDGTRLSIL.

The chain combines TRBV27 with TRBJ2-5; 7 bases line up with TRBD1. Per germline, CDR1 MNHEY and CDR2 SMNVEV (reference sequence). Germline trimming cut 4 bases from V and 2 bases from J; bases unmatched to any gene: 7. The CDR3 covers 15 residues. CDR3 in DNA: TGTGCCAGCAGTTCAAGACTGGACAGGCAAGAGACCCAGTACTTC. Amino acids: CASSSRLDRQETQYF.

This clone has a handful of counts. The chain recombines TRBV19 with TRBJ2-1; 7 nucleotides match TRBD2. Germline V gene data show CDR1 as LNHDA and CDR2 as SQIVND (reference sequence). J lost 5 bases, V lost 5 bases, and 12 bases had no gene match. This CDR3 is 16 amino acids long. The DNA of the CDR3 is TGTGCCAGTAGTGGATACTCTAGCGGCTCGAACAATGAGCAGTTCTTC. Its translation: CASSGYSSGSNNEQFF.

A few counts support this clone. CDR3 nucleotides: TGTGCCAGCAGCCAGCCAGGGGGGGATCAGCCCCAGCATTTT. It codes for CASSQPGGDQPQHF. V usage is TRBV7-9 and J usage is TRBJ1-5, with 7 bases that match TRBD1. With 5 bases clipped from V and 5 bases from J, the junction kept 6 bases outside the gene matches. Germline V gene sequence: CDR1 SEHNR, CDR2 FQNEAQ (reference sequence). The CDR3 totals 14 residues.

The rearrangement links TRBV2 to TRBJ1-5; 8 bases line up with TRBD1. Looked up from germline, CDR1 is SNHLY and CDR2 is FYNNEI. The junction had 14 bases not matched to a gene; V was cut back by 8 bases and J by 2 bases. The CDR3 length is 17 residues. CDR3 DNA: TGTGCCAGCGGCCGAGGACAGGGATTATTTGGCAATCAGCCCCAGCATTTT. Its translation: CASGRGQGLFGNQPQHF. Full variable domain (missing parts from reference TRBV2 and TRBJ1-5): EPEVTQTPSHQVTQMGQEVILRCVPISNHLYFYWYRQILGQKVEFLVSFYNNEISEKSEIFDDQFSVERPDGSNFTLKIRSTKLEDSAMYFCASGRGQGLFGNQPQHFGDGTRLSIL.

This clone was found a few times. CDR3 protein: CASSLVGTQETQYF. The CDR3 DNA reads TGCGCCAGCAGCTTGGTCGGGACACAAGAGACCCAGTACTTC. This rearrangement joins TRBV5-1 to TRBJ2-5, with D possibly being TRBD1 (6 bases). The CDR3 is 14 amino acids. In germline, CDR1 is SGHRS, CDR2 YFSETQ. V was pared by 0 bases and J by 2 bases, with 8 bases between.

The chain carries TRBV29-1 and TRBJ2-3; TRBD2 agrees at 7 bases. CDR1 is SQVTM and CDR2 is ANQGSEA in the germline V gene. With V trimmed by 7 bases and J by 5 bases, 9 bases remained unmatched. CDR3 length equals 13 residues. This CDR3 is CSAPASGIDTQYF. CDR3 DNA sequence: TGCAGCGCCCCCGCTAGCGGCATAGATACGCAGTATTTT.

This clone is a singleton in its sample. The chain employs TRBV5-1 and TRBJ1-1; 9 bases are a match to TRBD1. The CDR3 is made up of 14 amino acids. Per germline, CDR1 SGHRS and CDR2 YFSETQ. Trimming removed 1 base from V and 5 bases from J; junction bases left unmatched: 3. CDR3 DNA: TGCGCCAGCAGCTTGTGGACAGGGGCTACTGAAGCTTTCTTT. Residues: CASSLWTGATEAFF.

This chain uses TRBV6-1 with TRBJ2-7; 9 bases agree with TRBD2. The CDR3 is 14 residues long. J was trimmed by 0 bases and V by 7 bases; bases with no gene match: 4. CDR1 and CDR2 (germline): MNHNS, SASEGT. The CDR3 region has the DNA TGTGCCAGCAAGACTAGCGGATACTCCTACGAGCAGTACTTC. Its translation: CASKTSGYSYEQYF.

V gene TRBV18 combines with J gene TRBJ1-5; D may be TRBD1 (5 bases). There are 15 residues in the CDR3. V dropped 5 bases and J dropped 1 base, with 12 bases sitting between them. The germline V gene encodes CDR1 KGHSH and CDR2 LQKENI. CDR3: CASSNAAGSNQPQHF. In DNA, the CDR3 is TGTGCCAGCTCAAATGCGGCAGGGAGCAATCAGCCCCAGCATTTT.

This chain links TRBV30 with TRBJ2-4; D possibly matches TRBD1 or TRBD2 (5 bases each). With 6 bases removed from V and 0 bases from J, the gap between germline ends came to 15 bases. This CDR3 comprises 15 residues. Germline CDR1 and CDR2: GTSNPN and SVGIG (reference sequence). CDR3 protein: CACSRDPLAKNIQYF. The CDR3 DNA reads as TGTGCCTGTAGCCGGGACCCCCTAGCCAAAAACATTCAGTACTTC.

This clone was counted between two and nine times. This CDR3 is also generated by other DNA sequences in the sample. The chain links TRBV27 to TRBJ2-7; 8 bases are a match to TRBD1. Trimming removed 5 bases from V and 4 bases from J; junction bases left unmatched: 7. The CDR3 runs to 14 residues. Germline values: CDR1 MNHEY, CDR2 SMNVEV (reference sequence). CDR3 in amino acids: CASSPGQGLYEQYF. The CDR3 region has the DNA TGTGCCAGCAGTCCAGGACAGGGTTTGTACGAGCAGTACTTC.

The chain has TRBV7-7 and TRBJ2-5; 7 bases agree with TRBD2. The CDR3 spans 15 residues. With 6 bases clipped from V and 4 bases from J, the junction kept 11 bases outside the gene matches. Germline CDR1 is SSHAT and CDR2 is FNYEAQ (reference sequence). CDR3 region: CASRRGRELLETQYF. CDR3 nucleotides: TGTGCCAGCAGACGCGGGCGGGAGCTGTTAGAGACCCAGTACTTC. The variable domain in full, with the rest retrieved from reference TRBV7-7 and TRBJ2-5, is GAGVSQSPRYKVTKRGQDVTLRCDPISSHATLYWYQQALGQGPEFLTYFNYEAQPDKSGLPSDRFSAERPEGSISTLTIQRTEQRDSAMYRCASRRGRELLETQYFGPGTRLLVL.

The CDR3 loop is CASSFGGEHYGYTF. The CDR3 DNA reads as TGCGCCAGCAGCTTCGGGGGCGAGCACTATGGCTACACCTTC. This chain uses TRBV5-1 with TRBJ1-2; D may be TRBD1 (6 bases). Trimming removed 2 bases at V and 3 bases at J, with 11 bases between. CDR3 length equals 14 residues. In germline, CDR1 is SGHRS, CDR2 YFSETQ.

The chain links TRBV19 to TRBJ2-5; D is perhaps TRBD1 or TRBD2 (6 bases each). CDR1 and CDR2 from the germline V gene are LNHDA and SQIVND (reference sequence). V lost 6 bases and J lost 7, with 18 bases in between. The CDR3 length is 14 residues. Here the CDR3 DNA reads TGTGCCAGTAGACGAGGGGGGACCGGGGGGACCCAGTACTTC. This translates into CASRRGGTGGTQYF.

With respect to this clone: The sample contains more than one DNA sequence encoding this CDR3. The chain employs TRBV27 and TRBJ2-3; D unresolved. The CDR3 is 13 residues long. Deletions cut 6 bases from V and 3 bases from J, with 10 bases between. Germline V CDR1 and CDR2: MNHEY, SMNVEV (reference sequence). The CDR3 region is CASSLASTDTQYF. Here the CDR3 DNA reads TGTGCCAGCAGCCTCGCGTCTACAGATACGCAGTATTTT.

The chain has TRBV5-1 and TRBJ2-5, with TRBD1 matching over 9 bases. Per germline, CDR1 SGHRS and CDR2 YFSETQ. Trimming at V came to 7 bases and at J to 3 bases, leaving 7 bases not matched to a gene. The CDR3 covers 14 residues. The CDR3 region is CASFPGTGKETQYF. The CDR3 region has the DNA TGCGCCAGCTTCCCCGGGACAGGGAAAGAGACCCAGTACTTC.

The chain links TRBV15 to TRBJ2-5; D gene ambiguous. The CDR3 runs to 13 residues. Trimming pared 5 bases from V and 5 bases from J, leaving 12 bases between. Per germline, CDR1 LNHNV and CDR2 YYDKDF (reference sequence). The CDR3 DNA follows: TGTGCCACCAGCTTAAACCTGGCGGAGACCCAGTACTTC. Encoded protein: CATSLNLAETQYF.

V gene TRBV14 combines with J gene TRBJ1-3; D might be TRBD1 (5 bases). Trimming removed 0 bases from V and 0 bases from J, with 12 bases in between. The CDR3 sequence is 17 residues long. In germline, CDR1 is SGHDN, CDR2 FVKESK. In DNA form, the CDR3 reads TGTGCCAGCAGCCAAGAACCCTTTGGGGGCTCTGGAAACACCATATATTTT. This gives the protein CASSQEPFGGSGNTIYF.

This clone was recorded once. The V gene is TRBV4-3, the J gene TRBJ2-1; 8 bases line up with TRBD2. The junction had 7 bases not matched to a gene; V was cut back by 0 bases and J by 6 bases. Germline lookup yields CDR1 LGHNA and CDR2 YSLEER. The CDR3 loop spans 16 amino acids. The CDR3 protein is CASSQDGTRSINEQFF. The DNA of the CDR3 is TGCGCCAGCAGCCAAGACGGGACTAGGTCTATCAATGAGCAGTTCTTC.

This chain connects TRBV11-2 to TRBJ1-3, with 9 bases aligning to TRBD1. Losses at the gene ends were 1 base for V and 2 bases for J; bases not matched to a gene: 9. There are 18 residues in the CDR3. The germline CDR1 and CDR2 sequences are SGHAT and FQNNGV. The chain's CDR3 is CASSLGTGVSTAGNTIYF. The CDR3 nucleotides are TGTGCCAGCAGCTTAGGGACAGGGGTCTCCACTGCTGGAAACACCATATATTTT. Complete variable domain (other parts from reference TRBV11-2 and TRBJ1-3): EAGVAQSPRYKIIEKRQSVAFWCNPISGHATLYWYQQILGQGPKLLIQFQNNGVVDDSQLPKDRFSAERLKGVDSTLKIQPAKLEDSAVYLCASSLGTGVSTAGNTIYFGEGSWLTVV.

In this sample, this clone turned up many times. This chain's CDR3 is CAWRPTLGFSNYGYTF. In DNA, the CDR3 is TGTGCCTGGAGGCCGACCCTGGGCTTTTCTAACTATGGCTACACCTTC. The gene calls are TRBV30 and TRBJ1-2; no clear D gene. The CDR3 length is 16 residues. Trimming pared 3 bases from V and 0 bases from J, leaving 17 bases between. Germline V gene sequence: CDR1 GTSNPN, CDR2 SVGIG (reference sequence).

Of note for this clone: An end of the junction differs from the germline gene, which may be a read error. CDR3 sequence (DNA): TGCGCCAGCAGCCAAGTGTCAGGGGTAAACTACGGCTACACCTTC. Translated, it gives CASSQVSGVNYGYTF. The chain has TRBV4-3 and TRBJ1-2; TRBD1 might be the D (6 bases). Germline CDR1 is LGHNA and CDR2 is YSLEER. This CDR3 has 15 amino acids.

The chain has TRBV18 and TRBJ2-2, with 8 bases aligning to TRBD1. The junction had 6 bases not matched to a gene; V was cut back by 3 bases and J by 6 bases. This CDR3 spans 15 amino acids. Germline assignment: CDR1 KGHSH and CDR2 LQKENI. The CDR3 nucleotides are TGTGCCAGCTCACCTGACAGGGGAATCGCCGGGGAGCTGTTTTTT. It is translated as CASSPDRGIAGELFF.

This chain uses TRBV5-1 with TRBJ1-2, with a weak D call TRBD1 (5 bases). This CDR3 region has 15 residues. The V gene lost 1 base and the J gene lost 2 bases, with 12 bases spanning the gap. Germline V gene sequence: CDR1 SGHRS, CDR2 YFSETQ. The CDR3 region has the DNA TGCGCCAGCAGCTTGTCTTCAGGGCTAAACTATGGCTACACCTTC. It codes for CASSLSSGLNYGYTF. Filled out from reference TRBV5-1 and TRBJ1-2, the complete variable domain reads KAGVTQTPRYLIKTRGQQVTLSCSPISGHRSVSWYQQTPGQGLQFLFEYFSETQRNKGNFPGRFSGRQFSNSRSEMNVSTLELGDSALYLCASSLSSGLNYGYTFGSGTRLTVV.

A few counts support this clone. The CDR3 bases are TGTGCCAGCAGTAGGGACACAGATACGCAGTATTTT. Its protein product is CASSRDTDTQYF. The V call is TRBV2, the J call TRBJ2-3, with unresolved D. CDR3 size: 12 residues. CDR1 is SNHLY and CDR2 is FYNNEI in the germline V gene. The V gene lost 5 bases and the J gene lost 2 bases, with 5 bases spanning the gap.

The chain is built from TRBV7-9 and TRBJ2-7; the D gene is possibly TRBD1 (5 bases). The CDR3 length is 13 residues. Trimming shortened V by 7 bases and J by 6 bases, and 16 bases separated the two germline ends. The V gene's germline CDR1 is SEHNR and CDR2 FQNEAQ (reference sequence). Here the CDR3 reads CASNSAGRGEQYF. CDR3 bases: TGTGCCAGCAACTCGGCAGGGCGTGGCGAGCAGTACTTC.

V and J are TRBV25-1 and TRBJ2-7, with TRBD1 identical over 10 bases. The germline V gene has CDR1 MGHDK and CDR2 SYGVNS. The CDR3 contains 15 residues. The V segment lost 6 bases and the J segment 2 bases; nucleotides outside the gene matches: 7. The CDR3 loop is CASSLRDRGTYEQYF. CDR3 bases: TGTGCCAGCAGCCTTAGGGACAGGGGAACCTACGAGCAGTACTTC.

A note on this clone: One junction end disagrees with the germline gene, perhaps due to a read error. The chain joins TRBV7-2 to TRBJ2-7; D is perhaps TRBD2 (6 bases). The CDR3 extends over 13 amino acids. Germline CDR1 is SGHTA and CDR2 is FQGNSA. The CDR3 sequence: CASSTTTSSVDQF. CDR3 nucleotides: TGTGCCAGCAGCACCACGACTAGTTCGGTAGACCAATTC.